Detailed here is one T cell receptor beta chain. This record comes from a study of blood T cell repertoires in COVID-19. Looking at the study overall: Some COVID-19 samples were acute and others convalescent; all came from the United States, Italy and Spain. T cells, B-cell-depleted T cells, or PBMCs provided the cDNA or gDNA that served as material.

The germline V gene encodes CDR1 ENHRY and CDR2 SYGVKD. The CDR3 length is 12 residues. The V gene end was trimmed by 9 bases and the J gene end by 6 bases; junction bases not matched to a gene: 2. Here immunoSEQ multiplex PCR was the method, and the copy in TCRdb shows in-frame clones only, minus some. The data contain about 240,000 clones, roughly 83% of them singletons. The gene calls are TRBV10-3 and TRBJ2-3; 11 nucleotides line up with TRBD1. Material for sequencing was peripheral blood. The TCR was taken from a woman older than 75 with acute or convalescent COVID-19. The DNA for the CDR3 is TGTGCCATTCGGGACAGGGGGGATACGCAGTATTTT. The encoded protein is CAIRDRGDTQYF.